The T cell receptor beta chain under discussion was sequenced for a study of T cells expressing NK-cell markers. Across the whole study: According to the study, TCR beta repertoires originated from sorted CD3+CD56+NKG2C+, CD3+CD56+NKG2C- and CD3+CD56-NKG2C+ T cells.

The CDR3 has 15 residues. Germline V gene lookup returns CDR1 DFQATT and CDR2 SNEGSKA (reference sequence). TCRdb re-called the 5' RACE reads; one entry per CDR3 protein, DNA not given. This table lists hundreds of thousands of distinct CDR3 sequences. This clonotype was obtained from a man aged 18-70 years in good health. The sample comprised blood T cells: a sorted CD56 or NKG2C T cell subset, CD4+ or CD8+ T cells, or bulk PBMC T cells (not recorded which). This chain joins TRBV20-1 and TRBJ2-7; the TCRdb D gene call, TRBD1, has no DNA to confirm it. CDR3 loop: CSARGGAGQTYEQYF.